This T cell receptor (beta chain) was sequenced during a study of blood T cell repertoires in COVID-19. Whole-study context: The United States, Italy and Spain were the sources of the acute and convalescent COVID-19 samples. Nucleic acid was either cDNA or gDNA, and it came from T cells, B-cell-depleted T cells, or PBMCs.

The ends lost 4 bases at V and 0 bases at J; junction bases unmatched: 9. CDR3 length: 16 residues. From germline, CDR1 is MNHEY and CDR2 SVGAGI. Original methodology: Reference gene primers were amplified, and this amplification served to estimate nucleated cell counts. Clones were read by immunoSEQ multiplex PCR, and TCRdb kept only the in-frame ones, dropping some. V, J and clone size are taken as reported in that table, and D and trimming were inferred from the DNA itself. The table shows some 56,000 clones, with 80% to 90% occurring only once. The specimen was peripheral blood. This TCR was sampled from a woman over 75 with acute or convalescent COVID-19. V gene TRBV6-5 combines with J gene TRBJ2-7; TRBD1 aligns across 7 bases. The chain's CDR3 is CASSSHRGTASYEQYF. The CDR3 nucleotides read TGTGCCAGCAGTTCGCATCGAGGGACAGCCTCCTACGAGCAGTACTTC.